Below, 26 T cell receptor beta chains from the same sample are listed, as sequenced in a study of T-cell memory formation after mild COVID-19. TCRdb re-called the 5' RACE reads with MiXCR, one entry per CDR3 protein. The data show some 490,000 distinct CDR3 sequences, 15% to 20% seen once. Specimen: PBMCs or a T cell subset sorted from them (not recorded which). The receptors come from an adult woman who had mild COVID-19 (a few samples of this study predate the infection). Cell type and time point are not known.

The chain recombines TRBV20-1 with TRBJ2-4; perhaps TRBD2 as D (6 bases). Germline V lookup: CDR1 DFQATT, CDR2 SNEGSKA (reference sequence). V lost 2 bases and J lost 6, with 8 bases in between. The CDR3 is 12 amino acids. The CDR3 here is CSARLASNIQYF. As DNA, the CDR3 is TGCAGTGCTAGACTAGCGTCAAACATTCAGTACTTC.

V and J are TRBV6-1 and TRBJ1-3; D not certain. CDR3 length: 15 residues. Germline V gene sequence: CDR1 MNHNS, CDR2 SASEGT. V lost 5 bases and J lost 0, with 11 bases in between. Here the CDR3 reads CASSRLTGSGNTIYF. CDR3 DNA sequence: TGTGCCAGCAGTCGACTGACTGGCTCTGGAAACACCATATATTTT.

A few counts support this clonotype. CDR3 sequence reads: CASSLRTTGELFF. The CDR3 region has the DNA TGTGCCAGCAGTTTAAGGACCACCGGGGAGCTGTTTTTT. The chain has TRBV12-3 or TRBV12-4 and TRBJ2-2; D remains ambiguous. The V gene lost 2 bases and the J gene lost 4 bases, with 5 bases spanning the gap. The CDR3 is made up of 13 amino acids.

This clonotype was detected only a few times. This chain joins TRBV24-1 and TRBJ2-1, with 9 bases that match TRBD1. Germline CDR1 and CDR2: KGHDR and SFDVKD. This CDR3 has 15 residues. V dropped 10 bases and J dropped 4; count of bases not matched to a gene: 10. The CDR3: CATGRTGGQYNEQFF. CDR3 sequence (DNA): TGTGCCACTGGCAGAACAGGGGGCCAGTACAATGAGCAGTTCTTC.

This clonotype showed up just a few times. The V and J genes are TRBV12-3 or TRBV12-4 and TRBJ1-2; perhaps TRBD1 as D (5 bases). V shed 5 bases and J shed 7 bases, with 14 bases lying between them. CDR3 length equals 13 residues. The CDR3 reads CASSPERDVGYTF. The CDR3 bases are TGTGCCAGCAGTCCCGAGAGGGACGTTGGCTACACCTTC.

The chain uses TRBV7-9 and TRBJ2-3, with D hard to call. Between the trimmed V and J ends, which lost 5 bases and 5 bases, there was a span of 11 bases. The CDR3 has 13 residues. Germline values: CDR1 SEHNR, CDR2 FQNEAQ (reference sequence). The CDR3 loop reads CASSRAVQDTQYF. The CDR3 DNA reads TGTGCCAGCAGCCGCGCCGTTCAAGATACGCAGTATTTT.

This clonotype showed up just a few times. The chain recombines TRBV3-1 with TRBJ2-7, with D perhaps TRBD1 (6 bases). CDR3 size: 16 residues. The ends were cut back, 4 bases at V and 0 bases at J, with 16 bases in the middle. CDR1 is LGHDT, CDR2 YNNKEL, per germline (reference sequence). CDR3 nucleotides: TGTGCCAGCAGCCCCAATACCGGGACATCCTCCTACGAGCAGTACTTC. Translating it yields CASSPNTGTSSYEQYF.

The V and J genes are TRBV3-1 and TRBJ2-1; 11 bases map to TRBD2. CDR3 length: 17 amino acids. Germline CDR1 is LGHDT and CDR2 is YNNKEL (reference sequence). Trimming at V came to 4 bases and at J to 4 bases, leaving 9 bases not matched to a gene. This CDR3 is CASSPGGGLAVYNEQFF. CDR3 in DNA: TGTGCCAGCAGCCCAGGAGGGGGACTAGCGGTTTACAATGAGCAGTTCTTC.

This clonotype came up a few times. The rearrangement uses TRBV29-1 and TRBJ2-2; D not certain. CDR1 SQVTM and CDR2 ANQGSEA come from the germline V gene. Trimming stripped 3 bases from V and 1 base from J, with 6 bases between. The CDR3 spans 13 residues. CDR3 amino acids: CSVESGNTGELFF. In nucleotides, the CDR3 is TGCAGCGTTGAGTCGGGGAACACCGGGGAGCTGTTTTTT.

The J gene is TRBJ2-1, the V gene TRBV5-1; 10 bases map to TRBD2. Looked up from germline, CDR1 is SGHRS and CDR2 is YFSETQ. The CDR3 contains 16 residues. The trim removed 0 bases at V and 8 bases at J, leaving 8 bases unmatched. The CDR3 loop is CASSLEASGGGDEQFF. Here the CDR3 DNA reads TGCGCCAGCAGCTTGGAAGCTAGCGGGGGCGGCGATGAGCAGTTCTTC.

This clonotype has more than one count but fewer than ten. The chain uses TRBV5-5 and TRBJ2-7; TRBD2 might be the D (6 bases). V lost 2 bases and J 6 bases, leaving 15 bases between the germline ends. In germline, CDR1 is SGHKS, CDR2 YYEKEE (reference sequence). There are 14 residues in the CDR3. This CDR3 is CASSLTGVSAEQYF. Here the CDR3 DNA reads TGTGCCAGCAGCTTAACGGGAGTAAGCGCCGAGCAGTACTTC.

This clonotype appeared a few times. This chain joins TRBV6-4 and TRBJ2-3, with TRBD2 identical over 8 bases. Germline V CDR1 and CDR2: MRHNA, SNTAGT. The V segment lost 3 bases and the J segment 2 bases; nucleotides outside the gene matches: 4. This CDR3 region has 15 residues. The CDR3 reads CASSENGGATDTQYF. DNA of the CDR3: TGTGCCAGCAGTGAGAACGGGGGGGCCACAGATACGCAGTATTTT.

The V call is TRBV7-3, the J call TRBJ2-1; D may be TRBD1 (5 bases). Germline assignment: CDR1 SGHTA and CDR2 FQGTGA. This CDR3 comprises 14 residues. With 5 bases removed from V and 6 bases from J, the gap between germline ends came to 14 bases. CDR3 amino acids: CASSTRQTRNEQFF. CDR3 in DNA: TGTGCCAGCAGCACCCGACAGACCCGCAATGAGCAGTTCTTC.

The gene calls are TRBV29-1 and TRBJ2-7, with D tentatively TRBD1 or TRBD2 (5 bases each). Trimming stripped 4 bases from V and 4 bases from J, with 11 bases between. The germline gives CDR1 SQVTM, CDR2 ANQGSEA. CDR3 size: 12 residues. CDR3 nucleotides: TGCAGCGTTGCAGGGCCGGGGTACGAGCAGTACTTC. Its translation is CSVAGPGYEQYF.

In its sample, this clonotype was seen a few times. The chain couples TRBV6-6 to TRBJ2-6, with D uncertain. The length of the CDR3 is 16 residues. The germline V gene has CDR1 MNHNY and CDR2 SVGAGI (reference sequence). With 0 bases removed from V and 1 base from J, the gap between germline ends came to 7 bases. CDR3 in amino acids: CASSYSGYSGANVLTF. Written as DNA, the CDR3 is TGTGCCAGCAGTTACTCCGGTTATTCTGGGGCCAACGTCCTGACTTTC.

The chain joins TRBV15 to TRBJ2-6; 8 nucleotides agree with TRBD1. The CDR3 spans 18 residues. V shed 0 bases, J shed 5 bases, and the junction held 9 bases outside the gene matches. CDR1 and CDR2 from the germline V gene are LNHNV and YYDKDF (reference sequence). CDR3 bases: TGTGCCACCAGCAGAGATGGGGACAGGCCGTCCCGGGCCAACGTCCTGACTTTC. Residues: CATSRDGDRPSRANVLTF.

This sequence joins TRBV2 and TRBJ2-7; unclear D gene. The V end was cut by 4 bases, the J end by 6 bases, with 10 bases between. The V gene's germline CDR1 is SNHLY and CDR2 FYNNEI. This CDR3 is built from 12 residues. Here the CDR3 DNA reads TGTGCCAGCAGTGCATCTATCCGCGAGCAGTACTTC. Translation: CASSASIREQYF.

The chain recombines TRBV25-1 with TRBJ1-1; TRBD1 is a possible D gene (5 bases). Germline CDR1 is MGHDK and CDR2 is SYGVNS. V shed 4 bases and J shed 4 bases, with 16 bases lying between them. This CDR3 region has 15 residues. The CDR3 is CASSAAPGDTTEAFF. The DNA of the CDR3 is TGTGCCAGCAGTGCGGCCCCGGGGGATACCACTGAAGCTTTCTTT.

The table lists this clonotype with many counts. V and J are TRBV7-6 and TRBJ2-1; D ambiguous. CDR1 SGHVS and CDR2 FNYEAQ come from the germline V gene. V lost 0 bases, J lost 11 bases, and 14 bases lay in between. The CDR3 is 14 amino acids. CDR3 residues: CASSLAQLDRKQFF. Here the CDR3 DNA reads TGTGCCAGCAGCTTAGCGCAGTTAGACCGAAAGCAGTTCTTC.

This clonotype was counted between two and nine times. The chain combines TRBV18 with TRBJ2-1; TRBD2 aligns across 9 bases. Germline CDR1 is KGHSH and CDR2 is LQKENI. The trim removed 6 bases at V and 0 bases at J, leaving 6 bases unmatched. The CDR3 length is 16 residues. The DNA of the CDR3 is TGTGCCAGCTCTGGGCGGGAGGGCCACTCCTACAATGAGCAGTTCTTC. Protein sequence: CASSGREGHSYNEQFF.

The chain carries TRBV12-3 or TRBV12-4 and TRBJ2-5, with 8 bases identical to TRBD2. V dropped 2 bases and J dropped 5; count of bases not matched to a gene: 10. The CDR3 has 16 amino acids. This CDR3 reads CASSLIGTSHGETQYF. The CDR3 bases are TGTGCCAGCAGTTTAATCGGGACTAGTCACGGGGAGACCCAGTACTTC.

The chain combines TRBV12-3 or TRBV12-4 with TRBJ2-3; 12 bases agree with TRBD2. The CDR3 runs 15 residues. J was trimmed by 8 bases and V by 6 bases; bases with no gene match: 9. CDR3 region: CASSPLAGGAGTQYF. For the CDR3, the DNA is TGTGCCAGCAGCCCACTAGCGGGAGGTGCTGGTACGCAGTATTTT.

This clonotype has just a few counts. The chain carries TRBV5-1 and TRBJ1-5; D not resolved. The CDR3 extends over 13 amino acids. Per germline, CDR1 SGHRS and CDR2 YFSETQ. Trimming cost V 0 bases and J 4 bases, with 5 bases left between them. This CDR3 is CASSLAINQPQHF. The CDR3 DNA is TGCGCCAGCAGCTTGGCCATTAATCAGCCCCAGCATTTT.

The chain couples TRBV9 to TRBJ2-1, with 8 positions matching TRBD2. With V trimmed by 3 bases and J by 0 bases, 5 bases remained unmatched. CDR3 size: 16 residues. In germline, CDR1 is SGDLS, CDR2 YYNGEE. The CDR3, as DNA: TGTGCCAGCAGCGACCGCGGGAGGAGCTCCTACAATGAGCAGTTCTTC. Amino acid sequence: CASSDRGRSSYNEQFF.

This clonotype was counted a few times. The chain has TRBV29-1 and TRBJ2-1, with 16 bases matching TRBD2. This CDR3 contains 18 residues. Trimming took 0 bases from V and 9 from J; bases not matched to a gene: 11. Germline lookup yields CDR1 SQVTM and CDR2 ANQGSEA. The CDR3 reads CSVEDSGTSGRAVSEQFF. Here the CDR3 DNA reads TGCAGCGTTGAAGATAGTGGGACTAGCGGGAGGGCCGTCTCTGAGCAGTTCTTC.

This clonotype was observed once. The chain recombines TRBV9 with TRBJ1-2; 11 bases are a match to TRBD1. The CDR3 totals 15 residues. Unmatched junction bases numbered 2, after V lost 3 bases and J lost 1 base. Per the germline V gene, CDR1 is SGDLS and CDR2 is YYNGEE. The CDR3, as DNA: TGTGCCAGCAGCGCGGGACAGGGGGTTAACTATGGCTACACCTTC. Residues: CASSAGQGVNYGYTF.